This T cell receptor (beta chain) was captured by sequencing in a study of naive and memory T cell subsets. This clonotype occurred many times. Its matching antigen is unknown. Two oligonucleotides, mixed equimolar, formed the beta constant-region primer covering TRBC1 and TRBC2. Ligated cDNA was amplified by four rounds of PCR with nested alpha and beta constant-region primers and SP2. TCRdb fed the UMI-ligation and nested PCR reads into MiXCR, producing one record per CDR3 protein. The data show 25,000 to 40,000 distinct CDR3 sequences, approximately 17% seen once. Germline-derived CDR1 and CDR2 are GTSNPN and SVGIG (reference sequence). The ends were cut back, 0 bases at V and 6 bases at J, with 15 bases in the middle. The CDR3 consists of 14 residues. General observations from the study: TCR counts from RNA may reflect activation-linked expression changes.

J is TRBJ2-7 and V is TRBV30; D gene uncertain. Sequenced: effector memory CD4+ T cells from blood. Subset described: effector memory, CD45RA- CD27-. The source of this sequence is a human donor in good health. The CDR3 coding sequence is TGTGCCTGGAGTGTACGAAGTAGGCTGGGCGAGCAGTACTTC. This sequence encodes CAWSVRSRLGEQYF. The entire variable domain, with the rest obtained from reference TRBV30 and TRBJ2-7, is as follows: SQTIHQWPATLVQPVGSPLSLECTVEGTSNPNLYWYRQAAGRGLQLLFYSVGIGQISSEVPQNLSASRPQDRQFILSSKKLLLSDSGFYLCAWSVRSRLGEQYFGPGTRLTVT.